This T cell receptor beta chain was observed in a study of CD4+ T cells in melanoma. Study-wide results and caveats: Reportedly, melanoma neoantigen-specific CD4+ T cells showed varied differentiation states. A reported correlation linked neoantigen-specific CD4+ T cells to CD8+, macrophage and B cell function.

Only in-frame clones appear in the TCRdb table, and some are missing; sequencing was by immunoSEQ multiplex PCR. The sample holds approximately 16,000 clones, approximately 80% seen once. Per germline, CDR1 MDHEN and CDR2 SYDVKM. This CDR3 spans 17 amino acids. Trimming removed 5 bases from V and 4 bases from J, with 23 bases in between. A remark on this clone: Its antigen remains unknown.

This clonotype was sampled from a human donor with melanoma. The specimen sequenced was cells from a culture (not recorded whether cultured in vitro). The chain joins TRBV28 to TRBJ1-1; a weak D match, TRBD1 (6 bases). The DNA of the CDR3 is TGTGCCAGCAGTGGGGTCCCCTCAGGGGTTAAGGGCACTGAAGCTTTCTTT. Residues: CASSGVPSGVKGTEAFF.